The 22 T cell receptor beta chains below were found in one sample sequenced in a study of cytomegalovirus exposure and HLA in healthy donors. PCR primers comprised 60 Vbeta and 13 Jbeta primers. TCRdb's copy holds only in-frame clones and misses some; the assay was immunoSEQ multiplex PCR. The data show under 200,000 clones, about 90% seen once. The sequenced sample was PBMCs. Receptors were obtained from a boy under 10 years old in good health and CMV-seronegative.

The V and J genes are TRBV28 and TRBJ2-2, with D perhaps matching TRBD1 (5 bases). Trimming took 2 bases from V and 6 from J, leaving 10 bases between them. Germline assignment: CDR1 MDHEN and CDR2 SYDVKM. CDR3 length: 14 residues. CDR3 sequence: CASSLGRAAGELFF. The CDR3 DNA sequence: TGTGCCAGCAGTTTAGGCAGGGCGGCCGGGGAGCTGTTTTTT.

The V and J genes are TRBV11-2 and TRBJ2-7, with TRBD1 identical over 7 bases. There are 16 residues in the CDR3. Germline loops: CDR1 SGHAT, CDR2 FQNNGV. The trim removed 4 bases at V and 4 bases at J, leaving 13 bases unmatched. The CDR3 DNA reads as TGTGCCAGCAGCTGGGGCCAGACAGGGCGCCGTTACGAGCAGTACTTC. Protein product: CASSWGQTGRRYEQYF.

J is TRBJ1-1 and V is TRBV28; 9 nucleotides match TRBD1. Trimming at V came to 5 bases and at J to 10 bases, leaving 11 bases not matched to a gene. Germline V gene sequence: CDR1 MDHEN, CDR2 SYDVKM. The CDR3 covers 14 residues. The CDR3 is CASSKTGGAFGAFF. The CDR3 coding sequence is TGTGCCAGCAGTAAAACAGGGGGCGCATTTGGAGCTTTCTTT. The entire variable domain, with the rest obtained from reference TRBV28 and TRBJ1-1, is as follows: DVKVTQSSRYLVKRTGEKVFLECVQDMDHENMFWYRQDPGLGLRLIYFSYDVKMKEKGDIPEGYSVSREKKERFSLILESASTNQTSMYLCASSKTGGAFGAFFGQGTRLTVV.

The chain has TRBV5-1 and TRBJ2-3; maybe TRBD1 (5 bases). The CDR3 covers 16 residues. The V end was cut by 0 bases, the J end by 4 bases, with 15 bases between. Per germline, CDR1 SGHRS and CDR2 YFSETQ. The CDR3 coding sequence is TGCGCCAGCAGCTTGGCAAGGTGGGGCAGCGCAGATACGCAGTATTTT. Translating gives CASSLARWGSADTQYF.

The chain links TRBV29-1 to TRBJ1-1; 8 nucleotides align to TRBD1. This CDR3 spans 13 amino acids. Germline assignment: CDR1 SQVTM and CDR2 ANQGSEA. The ends lost 7 bases at V and 1 base at J; junction bases unmatched: 5. The CDR3 is CSGQTGANTEAFF. The CDR3 DNA reads as TGCAGCGGTCAGACAGGGGCGAACACTGAAGCTTTCTTT. Complete variable domain (other parts from reference TRBV29-1 and TRBJ1-1): SAVISQKPSRDICQRGTSLTIQCQVDSQVTMMFWYRQQPGQSLTLIATANQGSEATYESGFVIDKFPISRPNLTFSTLTVSNMSPEDSSIYLCSGQTGANTEAFFGQGTRLTVV.

This rearrangement joins TRBV13 to TRBJ2-5, with D perhaps TRBD1 (6 bases). The end of the DNA aligns better with TRBJ2-7, so the J call may be wrong. Per the germline V gene, CDR1 is PRHDT and CDR2 is FYEKMQ (reference sequence). The CDR3 covers 15 residues. The CDR3 nucleotides read TGTGCCAGCACCTCACCCGGCACAGGGAACCACGAGCAGTACTTC. Its protein product is CASTSPGTGNHEQYF.

The CDR3 protein is CAWSLRTGIAQPQHF. For the CDR3, the DNA is TGTGCCTGGAGTTTAAGGACAGGGATAGCTCAGCCCCAGCATTTT. J is TRBJ1-5 and V is TRBV30; 8 bases agree with TRBD1. The CDR3 runs to 15 residues. From germline, CDR1 is GTSNPN and CDR2 SVGIG (reference sequence). V was clipped by 2 bases and J by 6 bases; unmatched bases: 9.

This chain links TRBV6-5 with TRBJ2-1; tentative D call: TRBD1 (5 bases). The ends were cut back, 7 bases at V and 9 bases at J, with 13 bases in the middle. The germline V gene has CDR1 MNHEY and CDR2 SVGAGI. The CDR3 has 12 amino acids. The CDR3 nucleotides read TGTGCCAGCACCGTGGGGCACGGTGAGCAGTTCTTC. Translation gives CASTVGHGEQFF.

There are a few counts of this clone. CDR3 coding DNA: TGTGCCAGCAGTGGAGCCGTGACTGAAGCTTTCTTT. Protein product: CASSGAVTEAFF. The chain carries TRBV27 and TRBJ1-1; D uncertain. The germline gives CDR1 MNHEY, CDR2 SMNVEV (reference sequence). V dropped 5 bases and J dropped 5 bases, with 9 bases sitting between them. This CDR3 contains 12 residues.

The rearrangement joins TRBV28 to TRBJ1-1; TRBD1 aligns across 7 bases. Germline-derived CDR1 and CDR2 are MDHEN and SYDVKM. V lost 9 bases, J lost 11 bases, and 9 bases stayed unmatched. This CDR3 contains 11 residues. DNA of the CDR3: TGTGCCAGTATGGGACAGAGAGGGGCTTTCTTT. It is translated as CASMGQRGAFF.

This clone was detected only once. This sequence joins TRBV19 and TRBJ2-7; TRBD2 aligns across 9 bases. The CDR3 covers 16 residues. Germline lookup yields CDR1 LNHDA and CDR2 SQIVND (reference sequence). The ends lost 6 bases at V and 0 bases at J; junction bases unmatched: 9. CDR3 bases: TGTGCCAGTAGCATTTCCGGGACTAGCAGCTCCTACGAGCAGTACTTC. This gives the protein CASSISGTSSSYEQYF.

V is TRBV28 and J is TRBJ1-2; D gene unclear. The germline V and J ends were trimmed by 5 bases and 7 bases, with 20 bases remaining between them. The CDR3 spans 15 residues. Germline V lookup: CDR1 MDHEN, CDR2 SYDVKM. CDR3 loop: CASSLLPPFRVGYTF. In nucleotides, the CDR3 is TGTGCCAGCAGTCTCCTCCCGCCCTTCCGAGTTGGCTACACCTTC.

The rearrangement joins TRBV5-1 to TRBJ2-2; 8 positions agree with TRBD2. V was pared by 9 bases and J by 0 bases, with 4 bases of the junction left unmatched. Germline CDR1 reads SGHRS; CDR2 reads YFSETQ. This CDR3 comprises 14 residues. Here the CDR3 reads CATRGGTNTGELFF. The CDR3 DNA sequence: TGCGCCACCCGGGGGGGGACGAACACCGGGGAGCTGTTTTTT.

The chain couples TRBV6-5 to TRBJ2-3, with D tentatively TRBD1 (5 bases). V was trimmed by 4 bases and J by 5 bases, leaving 7 bases between them. CDR1 and CDR2 (germline): MNHEY, SVGAGI. The CDR3 runs to 12 residues. CDR3 DNA sequence: TGTGCCAGCAGTTTGCAGGGAGATACGCAGTATTTT. Residues: CASSLQGDTQYF.

The chain joins TRBV30 to TRBJ2-1, with D possibly TRBD2 on 6 matching bases. The CDR3 has 13 residues. Trimming stripped 5 bases from V and 13 bases from J, with 21 bases between. Germline CDR1 and CDR2: GTSNPN and SVGIG (reference sequence). The CDR3 DNA sequence: TGTGCCTGGGGGACTGTAGCGTCAGGGCAACAGTTCTTC. This translates into CAWGTVASGQQFF. The full variable domain, rest sourced from reference TRBV30 and TRBJ2-1, is SQTIHQWPATLVQPVGSPLSLECTVEGTSNPNLYWYRQAAGRGLQLLFYSVGIGQISSEVPQNLSASRPQDRQFILSSKKLLLSDSGFYLCAWGTVASGQQFFGPGTRLTVL.

The rearrangement links TRBV19 to TRBJ2-7, with TRBD2 matching 8 bases. The V segment lost 5 bases and the J segment 5 bases; nucleotides outside the gene matches: 11. The CDR3 extends over 15 amino acids. The V gene's germline CDR1 is LNHDA and CDR2 SQIVND (reference sequence). The CDR3 sequence is CASSGRRGGADEQYF. The CDR3, as DNA: TGTGCCAGTAGTGGGCGTCGGGGGGGAGCTGACGAGCAGTACTTC.

The chain has TRBV10-3 and TRBJ2-1; 13 bases match TRBD2. The germline V gene has CDR1 ENHRY and CDR2 SYGVKD. The CDR3 covers 15 residues. Trimming at V came to 2 bases and at J to 8 bases, leaving 3 bases not matched to a gene. The chain's CDR3 is CAISEGLAGDDEQFF. In DNA, the CDR3 is TGTGCCATCAGTGAGGGACTAGCGGGAGACGATGAGCAGTTCTTC.

This chain connects TRBV2 to TRBJ2-7, with TRBD1 matching over 7 bases. Trimming at V came to 4 bases and at J to 3 bases, leaving 6 bases not matched to a gene. The CDR3 spans 14 residues. CDR1 and CDR2 (germline): SNHLY, FYNNEI. The CDR3 protein is CASSGQGRLYEQYF. The CDR3 DNA sequence: TGTGCCAGCAGTGGACAGGGACGTCTCTACGAGCAGTACTTC.

The gene calls are TRBV27 and TRBJ1-1; 7 bases fit TRBD1. J was trimmed by 9 bases and V by 5 bases; bases with no gene match: 18. Germline CDR1 reads MNHEY; CDR2 reads SMNVEV (reference sequence). The length of the CDR3 is 16 residues. The CDR3 region is CASSPPFGTDFSKAFF. DNA for the CDR3: TGTGCCAGCAGTCCTCCCTTCGGGACAGACTTTTCTAAAGCTTTCTTT.

The J gene is TRBJ1-2, the V gene TRBV29-1; TRBD1 agrees at 10 bases. Germline CDR1 and CDR2: SQVTM and ANQGSEA. The V segment lost 8 bases and the J segment 2 bases; nucleotides outside the gene matches: 11. CDR3 length: 15 amino acids. Here the CDR3 reads CSSWGRTGGNYGYTF. CDR3 sequence (DNA): TGCAGCTCCTGGGGTAGGACAGGGGGAAACTATGGCTACACCTTC.

This sequence joins TRBV5-1 and TRBJ1-1; 7 positions agree with TRBD1. The CDR3 has 15 residues. The ends lost 1 base at V and 4 bases at J; junction bases unmatched: 7. From germline, CDR1 is SGHRS and CDR2 YFSETQ. DNA of the CDR3: TGCGCCAGCAGCTTGACAGGGGATTTTGTCACTGAAGCTTTCTTT. Translated: CASSLTGDFVTEAFF.

J is TRBJ1-5 and V is TRBV28; 7 bases are a match to TRBD1. V shed 6 bases, J shed 0 bases, and the junction held 14 bases outside the gene matches. Germline V gene sequence: CDR1 MDHEN, CDR2 SYDVKM. The CDR3 totals 18 residues. The CDR3 sequence is CASSRTGLSGISNQPQHF. The CDR3 bases are TGTGCCAGCAGCCGGACAGGACTTAGCGGTATTAGCAATCAGCCCCAGCATTTT.